This is a list of T cell receptor beta chains from one sample in a study of T cells after yellow fever vaccination. MiXCR, applied by TCRdb to the 5' RACE reads, yields one record per CDR3 protein. The table records 300,000 or so distinct CDR3 sequences, under 5% of them present only once. The sequences come from PBMCs, collected 5 days after the yellow fever booster vaccination. The receptors derive from a man aged 18 to 30 who received the YFV17D yellow fever vaccine. CDR3s include the opening cysteine and the closing phenylalanine or tryptophan. The order of the fields is J gene, CDR3 length, D gene, clone size, V gene, CDR3 DNA, CDR3 protein. The D gene is left open where the match is weak. Clone size appears in some rows only: once, few, many, or a class for an expanded clone.

TRBJ2-5,14,-,-,TRBV9,TGTGCCAGCAGCGCCAGGGATTACCAAGAGACCCAGTACTTC,CASSARDYQETQYF
TRBJ2-1,16,-,many,TRBV7-3,TGTGCCAGCAGTCCCACACCGGGACTGACGTACAATGAGCAGTTCTTC,CASSPTPGLTYNEQFF
TRBJ2-3,14,TRBD2,many,TRBV5-1,TGCGCCAGCAGCTCGACTAGCGATGGAGATACGCAGTATTTT,CASSSTSDGDTQYF
TRBJ1-6,15,-,few,TRBV9,TGTGCCAGCAGCTCCCAGGGCCAGAATAATTCACCCCTCCACTTT,CASSSQGQNNSPLHF
TRBJ2-7,14,TRBD1,many,TRBV4-1,TGCGCCAGCAGCCGGGACAGGGCATCCTACGAGCAGTACTTC,CASSRDRASYEQYF
TRBJ2-5,13,-,many,TRBV5-8,TGTGCCAGCAGCTCCTTGCGGGTTTCGACCCAGTACTTC,CASSSLRVSTQYF
TRBJ1-5,12,TRBD1,few,TRBV5-6,TGTGCCGGGGGGACAGCTAATCAGCCCCAGCATTTT,CAGGTANQPQHF
TRBJ1-5,13,-,-,TRBV7-8,TGTGCGAGCCAGCGTCAGAGGGATCAGCCCCAGCATTTT,CASQRQRDQPQHF
TRBJ2-3,16,TRBD1,few,TRBV20-1,TGCAGTGCTAGAGATTCGGGACAGGGTGAACCAGATACGCAGTATTTT,CSARDSGQGEPDTQYF
TRBJ2-3,11,-,-,TRBV6-5,TGTGCCAGCAGGACTTGGGATACGCAGTATTTT,CASRTWDTQYF
TRBJ2-7,12,-,many,TRBV7-9,TGTGCCAGCAGCGCGAGCTCCTACGAGCAGTACTTC,CASSASSYEQYF
TRBJ2-6,19,TRBD1,-,TRBV5-1,TGCGCCAGCAGCTTGGCCGGGACAGGGATCGTCGGTGGGGCCAACGTCCTGACTTTC,CASSLAGTGIVGGANVLTF
TRBJ2-1,13,TRBD2,many,TRBV12-3/TRBV12-4,TGTGCCAGCAGTTTCGGTCTAGCGGGGGAGCAGTTCTTC,CASSFGLAGEQFF
TRBJ2-3,15,-,few,TRBV5-4,TGTGCCAGCAGCTTGTATGGGGCAGGCACAGATACGCAGTATTTT,CASSLYGAGTDTQYF
TRBJ2-3,16,-,few,TRBV7-2,TGTGCCAGCAGCTCCAACCGGGGGGCGGGCACAGATACGCAGTATTTT,CASSSNRGAGTDTQYF
TRBJ1-1,15,-,many,TRBV7-9,TGTGCCAGCAGCCCCGGTAGTGGGCGGGTCCCTGAAGCTTTCTTT,CASSPGSGRVPEAFF
TRBJ2-2,14,-,-,TRBV5-1,TGCGCCAGCAGCGGGACTTATAACACCGGGGAGCTGTTTTTT,CASSGTYNTGELFF
TRBJ1-6,19,TRBD1,few,TRBV5-5,TGTGCCAGCAGCCCGAGGGACAGAGACGCCAGCTCCTATAATTCACCCCTCCACTTT,CASSPRDRDASSYNSPLHF
TRBJ1-4,14,-,few,TRBV9,TGTGCCAGCAGCGTAGGGGACGGCTCTGAAAAACTGTTTTTT,CASSVGDGSEKLFF
TRBJ2-4,14,-,-,TRBV18,TGTGCCAGCTCACCTACAGGGAGCAAAAACATTCAGTACTTC,CASSPTGSKNIQYF
TRBJ2-1,14,-,few,TRBV7-9,TGTGCCAGCCAGCCCTCCAGCTCCTACAATGAGCAGTTCTTC,CASQPSSSYNEQFF
TRBJ1-6,13,-,few,TRBV7-8,TGTGCCAGCGGCCCCGGGTTTAGTTCACCCCTCCACTTT,CASGPGFSSPLHF
TRBJ2-3,18,TRBD2,-,TRBV7-2,TGTGCCACCAAGCCCGGGACTAGCGGGGTCGTTTTCACAGATACGCAGTATTTT,CATKPGTSGVVFTDTQYF
TRBJ2-5,15,TRBD2,many,TRBV5-4,TGTGCCAGCAGCATGGGACTAGCGAGAAGAGAGACCCAGTACTTC,CASSMGLARRETQYF
TRBJ1-2,13,-,many,TRBV11-2,TGTGCCAGCAGCCCCGGGGAATCATATGGCTACACCTTC,CASSPGESYGYTF
TRBJ1-2,14,-,many,TRBV6-4,TGTGCCAGCGGGGTTTGGCGAATATTCTCTGGCTACACCTTC,CASGVWRIFSGYTF
TRBJ2-2,15,-,-,TRBV3-1,TGTGCCAGCAGCCATTGGCAGGCTGACACCGGGGAGCTGTTTTTT,CASSHWQADTGELFF
TRBJ2-4,16,TRBD2,few,TRBV15,TGTGCCACCAGCACCCCGGTGGGCGCGGGGGGAGGCATTCAGTACTTC,CATSTPVGAGGGIQYF
TRBJ2-3,13,-,few,TRBV27,TGTGCCAGCAATAGGAGGCCCACAGATACGCAGTATTTT,CASNRRPTDTQYF
TRBJ1-4,15,TRBD1,-,TRBV4-3,TGCGCCAGCAGCGTTCGACAGGGGACTAATGAAAAACTGTTTTTT,CASSVRQGTNEKLFF
TRBJ2-7,14,-,many,TRBV7-2,TGTGCCAGCAGCATCCTGGGTGAGTGGCCCGGGCAGTACTTC,CASSILGEWPGQYF
TRBJ2-5,15,TRBD1,many,TRBV6-5,TGTGCCAGCAGACCCCGGGACAGGGGGCAGGAGACCCAGTACTTC,CASRPRDRGQETQYF
TRBJ2-1,15,-,few,TRBV20-1,TGCAGTGCTAGGACTCCCCTTCGCTCCTACAATGAGCAGTTCTTC,CSARTPLRSYNEQFF
TRBJ1-2,15,-,few,TRBV27,TGTGCCAGCAGCACGGCTTCAGGGTCCAACTATGGCTACACCTTC,CASSTASGSNYGYTF
TRBJ2-7,15,TRBD1,many,TRBV7-6,TGTGCCAGCAGCTTGACGGACAGGGGTTTTAACGAGCAGTACTTC,CASSLTDRGFNEQYF
TRBJ2-7,11,-,few,TRBV27,TGTGCCAGCAGTGGGGGGCACGAGCAGTACTTC,CASSGGHEQYF
TRBJ2-7,15,-,many,TRBV27,TGTGCCAGCAGTTTGGCGGGACGGAGCTCCTACGAGCAGTACTTC,CASSLAGRSSYEQYF
TRBJ2-1,15,TRBD2,many,TRBV5-1,TGCGCCAGCAGCTTGGTTCTAGCGGGGTCCAATGAGCAGTTCTTC,CASSLVLAGSNEQFF
TRBJ2-7,14,TRBD1,many,TRBV5-1,TGCGCCAGCAGATTAGACAGGGTGGATTACGAGCAGTACTTC,CASRLDRVDYEQYF
TRBJ2-6,17,TRBD1,-,TRBV5-1,TGCGCCAGCAGCTTGACAGGGGCCAGCTCTGGGGCCAACGTCCTGACTTTC,CASSLTGASSGANVLTF